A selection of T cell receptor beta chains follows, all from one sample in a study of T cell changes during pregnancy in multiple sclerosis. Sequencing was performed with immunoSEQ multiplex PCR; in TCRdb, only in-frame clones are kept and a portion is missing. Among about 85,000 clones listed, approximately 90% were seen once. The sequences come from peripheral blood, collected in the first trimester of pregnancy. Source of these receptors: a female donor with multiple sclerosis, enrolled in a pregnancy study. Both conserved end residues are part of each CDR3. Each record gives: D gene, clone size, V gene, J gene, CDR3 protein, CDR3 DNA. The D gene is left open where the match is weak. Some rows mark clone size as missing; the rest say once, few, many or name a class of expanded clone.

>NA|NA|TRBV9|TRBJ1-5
CASSPGLGNQPQHF
TGTGCCAGCAGCCCGGGACTGGGGAATCAGCCCCAGCATTTT
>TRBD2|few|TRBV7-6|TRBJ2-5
CASSLSPSGGAKTQYF
TGTGCCAGCAGCTTATCCCCTAGCGGGGGGGCAAAGACCCAGTACTTC
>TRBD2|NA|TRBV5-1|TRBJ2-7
CASGKAGGPRLYEQYF
TGCGCCAGCGGAAAAGCGGGAGGTCCCCGATTGTACGAGCAGTACTTC
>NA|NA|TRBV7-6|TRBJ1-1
CASSSFLRLGAFF
TGTGCCAGCAGCTCTTTTTTACGGCTAGGCGCTTTCTTT
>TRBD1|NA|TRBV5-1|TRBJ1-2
CASSPGGRIYGYTF
TGCGCCAGCAGTCCAGGGGGCAGGATCTATGGCTACACCTTC
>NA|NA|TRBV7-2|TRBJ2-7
CASSISRDNSYEQYF
TGTGCCAGCAGCATAAGCCGGGACAACTCCTACGAGCAGTACTTC
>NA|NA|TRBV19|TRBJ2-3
CASSPDSVTDTQYF
TGTGCCAGTAGCCCGGACTCGGTAACAGATACGCAGTATTTT
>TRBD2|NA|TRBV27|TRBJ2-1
CASSGGERGHYNEQFF
TGTGCCAGTAGCGGGGGGGAGCGGGGCCACTACAATGAGCAGTTCTTC
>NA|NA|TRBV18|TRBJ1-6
CASSVSESRSPLHF
TGTGCCAGCTCCGTCTCGGAGAGTCGTTCACCCCTCCACTTT
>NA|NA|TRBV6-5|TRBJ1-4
CASSYGGANEKLFF
TGTGCCAGCAGTTACGGTGGAGCTAATGAAAAACTGTTTTTT
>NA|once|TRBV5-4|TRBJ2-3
CASSHPSADTQYF
TGTGCCAGCAGCCATCCTAGCGCAGATACGCAGTATTTT
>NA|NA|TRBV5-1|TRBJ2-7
CASRSEAIYEQYF
TGCGCCAGCAGATCTGAGGCTATCTACGAGCAGTACTTC
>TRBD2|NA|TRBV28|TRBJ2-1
CASTRRGSGRAGEQFF
TGTGCCAGCACCCGTAGGGGGAGCGGGAGGGCGGGTGAGCAGTTCTTC
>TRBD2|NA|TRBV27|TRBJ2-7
CASSVAGGPDYEQYF
TGTGCCAGCAGTGTAGCGGGAGGGCCCGACTACGAGCAGTACTTC
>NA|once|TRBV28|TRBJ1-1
CASSSDSLGLMNTEAFF
TGTGCCAGCAGTTCCGACAGTCTTGGATTAATGAACACTGAAGCTTTCTTT
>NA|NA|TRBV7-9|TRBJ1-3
CASSFPERISGNTIYF
TGTGCCAGCAGCTTCCCAGAGCGGATCTCTGGAAACACCATATATTTT
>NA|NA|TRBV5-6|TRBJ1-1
CASTLTANTEAFF
TGTGCCAGCACCTTGACAGCGAACACTGAAGCTTTCTTT
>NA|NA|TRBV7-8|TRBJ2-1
CASSLEMVEEFF
TGTGCCAGCAGCTTAGAAATGGTAGAGGAGTTCTTC
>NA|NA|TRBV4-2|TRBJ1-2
CASSQDSHGNYGYTF
TGTGCCAGCAGCCAAGACTCGCACGGTAACTATGGCTACACCTTC
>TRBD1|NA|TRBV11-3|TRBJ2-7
CASSVTGGAQSYEQYF
TGTGCCAGCAGCGTTACAGGGGGCGCCCAATCCTACGAGCAGTACTTC
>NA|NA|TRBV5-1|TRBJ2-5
CASSLEVGGETQYF
TGCGCCAGCAGCTTGGAGGTCGGGGGAGAGACCCAGTACTTC
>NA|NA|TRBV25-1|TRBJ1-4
CASSAQGLTNEKLFF
TGTGCCAGCAGTGCGCAGGGGTTAACTAATGAAAAACTGTTTTTT
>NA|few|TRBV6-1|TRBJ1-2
CASSEKQNYGYTF
TGTGCCAGCAGTGAAAAACAGAACTATGGCTACACCTTC
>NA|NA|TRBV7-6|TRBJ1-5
CASSLDSLSNQPQHF
TGTGCCAGCAGCTTAGACAGCCTTAGCAATCAGCCCCAGCATTTT
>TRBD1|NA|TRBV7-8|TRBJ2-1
CASRSPRDRGANNEQFF
TGTGCCAGCAGGTCTCCCCGGGACAGGGGGGCGAACAATGAGCAGTTCTTC
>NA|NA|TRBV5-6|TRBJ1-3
CASSFQSGNTIYF
TGTGCCAGCAGCTTTCAGTCTGGAAACACCATATATTTT
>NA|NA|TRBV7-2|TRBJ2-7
CASSLVSRGEGSYEQYF
TGTGCCAGCAGCTTAGTAAGTCGTGGAGAAGGCTCCTACGAGCAGTACTTC
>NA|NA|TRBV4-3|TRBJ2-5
CASSQDLFLLQETQYF
TGCGCCAGCAGCCAAGATCTTTTCCTTCTCCAAGAGACCCAGTACTTC
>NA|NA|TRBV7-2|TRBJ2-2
CASSTGTHTGELFF
TGTGCCAGCAGCACCGGGACACACACCGGGGAGCTGTTTTTT
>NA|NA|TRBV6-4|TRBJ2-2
CASSEGDTGELFF
TGTGCCAGCAGTGAGGGCGACACCGGGGAGCTGTTTTTT
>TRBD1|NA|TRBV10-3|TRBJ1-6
CAISGNQDRGDSPLHF
TGTGCCATCAGTGGAAACCAAGACAGGGGGGATTCACCCCTCCACTTT
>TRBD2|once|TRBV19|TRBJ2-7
CASSNRLALSYEQYF
TGTGCCAGTAGTAACCGACTAGCGCTCAGTTACGAGCAGTACTTC
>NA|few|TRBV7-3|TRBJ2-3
CASSAGTDTQYF
TGTGCCAGCTCGGCGGGCACAGATACGCAGTATTTT
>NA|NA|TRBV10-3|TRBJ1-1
CAISPRTTGNTEAFF
TGTGCCATCAGTCCGCGGACCACAGGGAACACTGAAGCTTTCTTT
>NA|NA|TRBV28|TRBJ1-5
CASSSQGKPQHF
TGTGCCAGCAGTTCACAGGGTAAGCCCCAGCATTTT
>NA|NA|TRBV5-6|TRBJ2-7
CASSLASLTGIHEQYF
TGTGCCAGCAGCTTGGCGTCCCTAACAGGGATCCACGAGCAGTACTTC
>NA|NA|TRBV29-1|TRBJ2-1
CSVEDHRGGYNEQFF
TGCAGCGTTGAAGATCATCGCGGCGGCTACAATGAGCAGTTCTTC
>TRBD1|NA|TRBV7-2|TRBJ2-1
CASSRRDRGHDEQFF
TGTGCCAGCAGCCGGCGGGACAGGGGGCATGATGAGCAGTTCTTC